This entry features one TCR beta chain sequence. The sample is drawn from a study of blood T cell repertoires in COVID-19. Per germline, CDR1 SGDLS and CDR2 YYNGEE. The J segment lost 2 bases and the V segment lost 3 bases, leaving 11 bases of the junction unmatched. The CDR3 spans 16 residues. Study processing details: Estimation of nucleated cell counts was performed using reference gene primer amplification. The method was immunoSEQ multiplex PCR; TCRdb's version includes in-frame clones alone and lacks a portion of them. From that table come the V and J calls and clone size; the DNA was used to work out D and trimming. Here the sample spans roughly 110,000 clones, roughly 80% being singletons.

Source material: peripheral blood. V gene TRBV9 combines with J gene TRBJ2-7; 7 positions agree with TRBD1. The receptor comes from a woman aged 60 to 75 with acute or convalescent COVID-19. The CDR3 protein is CASSAWDSQRTYEQYF. DNA for the CDR3: TGTGCCAGCAGCGCTTGGGACAGTCAACGAACCTACGAGCAGTACTTC.